These 18 T cell receptor beta chains share one sample of origin, sequenced in a study of cytomegalovirus exposure and HLA in healthy donors. PCR primers comprised 60 Vbeta and 13 Jbeta primers. Profiled with immunoSEQ multiplex PCR; TCRdb holds only in-frame clones, not every one. The data show about 170,000 clones, over 60% seen once. Source material: PBMCs. Receptor source: a female donor in good health and CMV-seronegative.

This clone was seen only a few times. The rearrangement joins TRBV30 to TRBJ1-6; TRBD1 agrees at 8 bases. The V and J ends lost 3 bases and 7 bases, in that order; junction bases with no gene match: 2. Germline V gene data show CDR1 as GTSNPN and CDR2 as SVGIG (reference sequence). This CDR3 region has 13 residues. CDR3 bases: TGTGCCTGGAGAAACAGGGGGAATTCACCCCTCCACTTT. Translating it yields CAWRNRGNSPLHF. Full variable domain (outside the CDR3, taken from reference TRBV30 and TRBJ1-6): SQTIHQWPATLVQPVGSPLSLECTVEGTSNPNLYWYRQAAGRGLQLLFYSVGIGQISSEVPQNLSASRPQDRQFILSSKKLLLSDSGFYLCAWRNRGNSPLHFGNGTRLTVT.

The V and J genes are TRBV18 and TRBJ2-2; 7 bases match TRBD1. Germline V gene lookup returns CDR1 KGHSH and CDR2 LQKENI. CDR3 length equals 14 residues. V dropped 5 bases and J dropped 4; count of bases not matched to a gene: 4. The CDR3 spells CASSSQGITGELFF. The CDR3 region has the DNA TGTGCCAGCTCATCACAGGGGATCACCGGGGAGCTGTTTTTT.

V usage is TRBV9 and J usage is TRBJ1-3; TRBD1 matches 8 bases. The V segment lost 3 bases and the J segment 0 bases; nucleotides outside the gene matches: 8. CDR1 is SGDLS and CDR2 is YYNGEE in the germline V gene. There are 17 residues in the CDR3. As DNA, the CDR3 is TGTGCCAGCAGCGAGTCGGACAGGGCGTACTCTGGAAACACCATATATTTT. Its protein is CASSESDRAYSGNTIYF. Full variable domain (missing parts from reference TRBV9 and TRBJ1-3): DSGVTQTPKHLITATGQRVTLRCSPRSGDLSVYWYQQSLDQGLQFLIQYYNGEERAKGNILERFSAQQFPDLHSELNLSSLELGDSALYFCASSESDRAYSGNTIYFGEGSWLTVV.

The chain joins TRBV19 to TRBJ1-2, with a weak D call TRBD1 (5 bases). CDR3 length equals 16 residues. V was clipped by 8 bases and J by 2 bases, with 21 bases between them. Germline V lookup: CDR1 LNHDA, CDR2 SQIVND (reference sequence). CDR3 amino acids: CASAGRQNILNYGYTF. CDR3 nucleotide sequence: TGTGCCAGTGCCGGGCGACAGAATATTTTAAACTATGGCTACACCTTC.

This clone was recorded a few times. V is TRBV29-1 and J is TRBJ1-3; the D gene is possibly TRBD1 (6 bases). Trimming took off 6 bases at V and 0 bases at J, with 15 bases between the two ends. Germline V CDR1 and CDR2: SQVTM, ANQGSEA. CDR3 size: 15 residues. The CDR3 DNA is TGCAGCGTCCGCCAGGGGTCGAGCTCTGGAAACACCATATATTTT. This gives the protein CSVRQGSSSGNTIYF.

The rearrangement joins TRBV27 to TRBJ2-6, with 13 bases that match TRBD2. Germline-derived CDR1 and CDR2 are MNHEY and SMNVEV (reference sequence). The CDR3 length is 20 residues. The trim removed 4 bases at V and 0 bases at J, leaving 9 bases unmatched. The CDR3 nucleotides are TGTGCCAGCAGTTGGAGGGGACTAGCGGGGATTAGCTCTGGGGCCAACGTCCTGACTTTC. Translated: CASSWRGLAGISSGANVLTF.

The gene calls are TRBV2 and TRBJ2-1; 9 bases are shared with TRBD1. The CDR3 is made up of 20 amino acids. Germline assignment: CDR1 SNHLY and CDR2 FYNNEI. V lost 7 bases and J lost 5; bases outside the gene matches: 24. CDR3 sequence reads: CASTFSRGTGKVRSHNEQFF. The CDR3 coding sequence is TGTGCCAGCACCTTCTCTCGTGGGACAGGGAAGGTTAGATCCCACAATGAGCAGTTCTTC.

The gene calls are TRBV19 and TRBJ2-5, with D maybe TRBD2 (6 bases). This CDR3 is built from 15 residues. CDR1 is LNHDA, CDR2 SQIVND, per germline (reference sequence). Trimming stripped 5 bases from V and 2 bases from J, with 15 bases between. In nucleotides, the CDR3 is TGTGCCAGTAGTCCCCGGGAGCAGGCTCAAGAGACCCAGTACTTC. Its protein is CASSPREQAQETQYF.

The chain links TRBV11-2 to TRBJ2-1; 7 bases line up with TRBD1. Per germline, CDR1 SGHAT and CDR2 FQNNGV. J gave up 5 bases and V 2 bases, and 9 bases lay outside the gene matches. The CDR3 consists of 16 residues. The CDR3 reads CASSLIQGQIDNEQFF. In DNA, the CDR3 is TGTGCCAGCAGCTTAATCCAGGGACAGATAGACAATGAGCAGTTCTTC.

The rearrangement joins TRBV11-1 to TRBJ1-1; D unclear. This CDR3 is 16 amino acids long. Germline CDR1 reads SGHAT; CDR2 reads FQDESV (reference sequence). The V and J ends lost 1 base and 0 bases respectively, with 12 bases between them. The CDR3 nucleotides read TGTGCCAGCAGCTTAGTAGGCGGAATGTTGAACACTGAAGCTTTCTTT. This encodes CASSLVGGMLNTEAFF.

In this sample, this clone turned up a few times. This chain joins TRBV5-1 and TRBJ2-1; TRBD1 aligns across 7 bases. The CDR3 totals 14 residues. Germline-derived CDR1 and CDR2 are SGHRS and YFSETQ. J was trimmed by 7 bases and V by 3 bases; bases with no gene match: 7. The CDR3 spells CASSSTDRPNEQFF. CDR3 DNA sequence: TGCGCCAGCAGCTCCACGGACAGGCCGAATGAGCAGTTCTTC.

About this clone: Compared with germline, one end of the junction differs, possibly owing to a read error. The chain employs TRBV15 and TRBJ2-7, with D possibly being TRBD1 (6 bases). The germline gives CDR1 LNHNV, CDR2 YYDKDF (reference sequence). This CDR3 region has 13 residues. CDR3 sequence (DNA): TGTGCCACCAGCAGAGGGACAGACTACGGGCAGTACTTC. Translating gives CATSRGTDYGQYF.

CDR3 in DNA: TGTGCCAGCAGCCTACCACAGGGAACGCAGTATTTT. Amino acid sequence: CASSLPQGTQYF. The rearrangement links TRBV7-8 to TRBJ2-3, with a possible D match to TRBD1 (6 bases). V lost 5 bases and J lost 9, with 12 bases in between. The CDR3 sequence is 12 residues long. Germline CDR1 SGHVS, CDR2 FQNEAQ.

The chain combines TRBV25-1 with TRBJ2-5; 10 bases agree with TRBD1. The CDR3 totals 15 residues. From germline, CDR1 is MGHDK and CDR2 SYGVNS. V shed 1 base, J shed 3 bases, and the junction held 2 bases outside the gene matches. CDR3 nucleotide sequence: TGTGCCAGCAGTGAATGGGGACAGGGGAAAGAGACCCAGTACTTC. Translation gives CASSEWGQGKETQYF.

This clone has only a few counts. This chain uses TRBV7-9 with TRBJ1-1, with D maybe TRBD1 (6 bases). There are 15 residues in the CDR3. V lost 3 bases and J 4 bases, leaving 15 bases between the germline ends. Germline assignment: CDR1 SEHNR and CDR2 FQNEAQ (reference sequence). CDR3 sequence: CASSFGGRTRTEAFF. The CDR3 DNA sequence: TGTGCCAGCAGCTTTGGGGGCAGAACTCGCACTGAAGCTTTCTTT.

The genes are TRBV27 and TRBJ1-1; the D gene is possibly TRBD1 (5 bases). The CDR3 sequence is 15 residues long. Trimming removed 5 bases at V and 1 base at J, with 14 bases between. The V gene's germline CDR1 is MNHEY and CDR2 SMNVEV (reference sequence). The DNA of the CDR3 is TGTGCCAGCAGTCCGCAGGGATTTGGGAACACTGAAGCTTTCTTT. Translation gives CASSPQGFGNTEAFF.

This chain uses TRBV27 with TRBJ2-2; D not resolved. The CDR3 is 11 residues long. Germline assignment: CDR1 MNHEY and CDR2 SMNVEV (reference sequence). V lost 8 bases to trimming and J lost 5 bases, with 6 bases between them. CDR3 DNA: TGTGCCAGCGGCCCGACCGGGGAGCTGTTTTTT. As protein: CASGPTGELFF.

This chain uses TRBV19 with TRBJ2-7, with D perhaps matching TRBD2 (5 bases). From germline, CDR1 is LNHDA and CDR2 SQIVND (reference sequence). V was trimmed by 1 base and J by 7 bases, leaving 14 bases between them. The CDR3 is made up of 14 amino acids. DNA of the CDR3: TGTGCCAGTAGTATAGGTGCAGGAACGGGGGAGCAGTACTTC. This gives the protein CASSIGAGTGEQYF. The variable domain in full, completed from reference TRBV19 and TRBJ2-7, reads DGGITQSPKYLFRKEGQNVTLSCEQNLNHDAMYWYRQDPGQGLRLIYYSQIVNDFQKGDIAEGYSVSREKKESFPLTVTSAQKNPTAFYLCASSIGAGTGEQYFGPGTRLTVT.